Below, 14 T cell receptor beta chains from the same sample are listed, as sequenced in a study of blood T cell repertoires in COVID-19 (dated by TCRdb to about 2020). The library was prepared using the immunoSEQ multiplex PCR assay. TCRdb carries this immuneACCESS record with in-frame sequences only. Its versions omit some clonotypes, under half of them owing to an unresolved V gene in the studies checked, with the rest unexplained. For this sample the table gives roughly 79,000 clones, of which 85% to 90% were detected only once. Approximately 4.5% of the sample comes from the top ten. The specimen was peripheral blood. The receptors shown here come from a man aged 50 or older with active COVID-19.

The J gene is TRBJ2-7, the V gene TRBV27; D unresolved. This CDR3 contains 13 residues. V lost 1 base, J lost 3 bases, and 7 bases lay in between. Germline V CDR1 and CDR2: MNHEY, SMNVEV (reference sequence). Written as DNA, the CDR3 is TGTGCCAGCAGTTTATTGGCCGACTACGAGCAGTACTTC. Its translation is CASSLLADYEQYF.

This sequence joins TRBV5-1 and TRBJ2-1, with a possible D match to TRBD2 (7 bases). The CDR3 totals 14 residues. Trimming shortened V by 4 bases and J by 6 bases, and 14 bases separated the two germline ends. The germline V gene encodes CDR1 SGHRS and CDR2 YFSETQ. This CDR3 reads CASSGGGAGNEQFF. DNA of the CDR3: TGCGCCAGCAGCGGCGGGGGCGCGGGCAATGAGCAGTTCTTC.

The gene calls are TRBV7-8 and TRBJ1-5, with D tentatively TRBD1 (5 bases). CDR1 SGHVS and CDR2 FQNEAQ come from the germline V gene. CDR3 length equals 14 residues. V was cut by 5 bases and J by 5 bases, with 13 bases left in between. The CDR3 sequence: CASSGRDRYQPQHF. In DNA, the CDR3 is TGTGCCAGCAGCGGAAGAGACAGATATCAGCCCCAGCATTTT.

The chain is built from TRBV11-2 and TRBJ2-1, with D possibly matching TRBD2 (5 bases). Trimming removed 5 bases at V and 0 bases at J, with 11 bases between. CDR3 size: 15 residues. From germline, CDR1 is SGHAT and CDR2 FQNNGV. CDR3 region: CASSTSGSSYNEQFF. DNA for the CDR3: TGTGCCAGCAGCACCAGCGGTAGCTCCTACAATGAGCAGTTCTTC.

The chain employs TRBV18 and TRBJ2-3; perhaps TRBD2 as D (5 bases). The CDR3 sequence is 14 residues long. The germline V gene encodes CDR1 KGHSH and CDR2 LQKENI. Trimming left V 1 base short and J 2 bases short, with 7 bases between. CDR3 sequence (DNA): TGTGCCAGCTCACCACGGCGGGTCACAGATACGCAGTATTTT. Translating it yields CASSPRRVTDTQYF.

The chain links TRBV3-1 (or the pseudogene TRBV3-2) to TRBJ2-1, with TRBD2 matching over 7 bases. The germline CDR1 and CDR2 sequences are LGHDT and YNNKEL (reference sequence). The V segment lost 0 bases and the J segment 4 bases; nucleotides outside the gene matches: 9. The CDR3 sequence is 17 residues long. The DNA for the CDR3 is TGTGCCAGCAGCCAAGACCCCTGGGGGGGAGAATACAATGAGCAGTTCTTC. This gives the protein CASSQDPWGGEYNEQFF.

This clone was seen only once. The chain links TRBV30 to TRBJ2-3; D not resolved. The V gene's germline CDR1 is GTSNPN and CDR2 SVGIG (reference sequence). V lost 0 bases and J lost 2, with 21 bases in between. This CDR3 is 18 amino acids long. The CDR3 spells CAWSVRSADTKFTDTQYF. Written as DNA, the CDR3 is TGTGCCTGGAGTGTAAGGAGCGCCGATACTAAGTTCACAGATACGCAGTATTTT.

This rearrangement joins TRBV7-9 to TRBJ2-1, with 9 bases fitting TRBD2. V shed 1 base and J 8 bases; nucleotides not matched to a gene: 9. CDR3 length: 16 amino acids. Germline CDR1 and CDR2: SEHNR and FQNEAQ (reference sequence). CDR3 sequence: CASSLGGGAFSYEQFF. The CDR3 coding sequence is TGTGCCAGCAGCTTAGGCGGGGGGGCGTTTAGCTATGAGCAGTTCTTC.

This sequence joins TRBV6-5 and TRBJ2-1, with TRBD1 matching over 8 bases. Germline assignment: CDR1 MNHEY and CDR2 SVGAGI. V was pared by 6 bases and J by 0 bases, with 4 bases of the junction left unmatched. The CDR3 loop spans 15 amino acids. The CDR3 region is CASSRDRGSYNEQFF. The CDR3 nucleotides are TGTGCCAGCAGCCGCGACAGGGGCTCCTACAATGAGCAGTTCTTC.

The V and J genes are TRBV19 and TRBJ2-2, with 11 bases identical to TRBD2. Trimming took 7 bases from V and 2 from J; bases not matched to a gene: 6. This CDR3 is built from 16 residues. CDR1 and CDR2 (germline): LNHDA, SQIVND (reference sequence). The CDR3 loop reads CASKPGTSGNTGELFF. In nucleotides, the CDR3 is TGTGCCAGTAAACCTGGGACTAGCGGAAACACCGGGGAGCTGTTTTTT. Full variable domain (outside the CDR3, taken from reference TRBV19 and TRBJ2-2): DGGITQSPKYLFRKEGQNVTLSCEQNLNHDAMYWYRQDPGQGLRLIYYSQIVNDFQKGDIAEGYSVSREKKESFPLTVTSAQKNPTAFYLCASKPGTSGNTGELFFGEGSRLTVL.

V is TRBV4-1 and J is TRBJ1-5; TRBD1 is a possible D gene (6 bases). The CDR3 has 15 amino acids. Germline CDR1 reads MGHRA; CDR2 reads YSYEKL. Trimming took off 5 bases at V and 6 bases at J, with 17 bases between the two ends. Here the CDR3 reads CASSAEWGGSQPQHF. The CDR3 region has the DNA TGCGCCAGCAGCGCGGAGTGGGGGGGCAGTCAGCCCCAGCATTTT.

The chain uses TRBV29-1 and TRBJ2-1; 8 bases fit TRBD2. CDR3 size: 14 residues. Germline assignment: CDR1 SQVTM and CDR2 ANQGSEA. V was pared by 4 bases and J by 6 bases, with 8 bases of the junction left unmatched. The CDR3 region is CSVVLREVFNEQFF. The DNA of the CDR3 is TGCAGCGTTGTCCTGCGGGAGGTCTTCAATGAGCAGTTCTTC.

This clone was detected a few times. The chain carries TRBV7-9 and TRBJ1-5, with D possibly matching TRBD1 (5 bases). CDR1 and CDR2 from the germline V gene are SEHNR and FQNEAQ (reference sequence). Deletions cut 1 base from V and 4 bases from J, with 8 bases between. This CDR3 region has 14 residues. For the CDR3, the DNA is TGTGCCAGCAGCTTAGGTGGACATAATCAGCCCCAGCATTTT. This encodes CASSLGGHNQPQHF.

In its sample, this clone was seen once. CDR3 sequence (DNA): TGTGCCAGCAGTGCGACAGAGCGACCTGGGGGCGATACGCAGTATTTT. Amino acid sequence: CASSATERPGGDTQYF. This sequence joins TRBV6-1 and TRBJ2-3, with D perhaps TRBD1 (6 bases). Germline CDR1 and CDR2: MNHNS and SASEGT. The CDR3 is made up of 16 amino acids. The V and J ends lost 4 bases and 6 bases respectively, with 20 bases between them.